This TCR beta chain was recorded in a study of radiation and T cells in renal cell carcinoma. As for time point: blood 4 weeks post-SBRT, at nephrectomy. Documented treatment: 15 Gy SBRT to primary tumor, nephrectomy 4 weeks later. Blood was sampled at baseline, 2 weeks and 4 weeks after SBRT. This renal cell carcinoma was of the clear cell type. Profiling relied on immunoSEQ multiplex PCR, and the TCRdb table lists in-frame clones only, not all of them. Of roughly 64,000 clones in the sample, approximately 80% were seen once. CDR3 length equals 15 residues. Germline V CDR1 and CDR2: SGHRS, YFSETQ. With 0 bases removed from V and 0 bases from J, the gap between germline ends came to 8 bases.

The chain has TRBV5-1 and TRBJ2-3; D is uncertain. The source of this sequence is a man between 60 and 75 years old with renal cell carcinoma. The sample here was blood, taken from a patient whose treatment included radiotherapy and nephrectomy. CDR3 in amino acids: CASSLAMASTDTQYF. The DNA for the CDR3 is TGCGCCAGCAGCTTGGCCATGGCTAGCACAGATACGCAGTATTTT.